The next 4 T cell receptor beta chains were all read from a single sample in a study of response to subunit inactivated influenza vaccine. TCRdb independently ran MiXCR on the RT-PCR reads; one entry per CDR3 protein. The sample has over 800,000 distinct CDR3 sequences, about 20% seen once. The input for sequencing was PBMCs from blood, taken 5 days after vaccination. Receptors originate from a man aged 50 to 60 who received an inactivated influenza vaccine.

This rearrangement joins TRBV20-1 to TRBJ2-1; TRBD2 might be the D (6 bases). This CDR3 has 15 amino acids. V gave up 0 bases and J gave up 4 bases, with 13 bases separating them. CDR1 and CDR2 from the germline V gene are DFQATT and SNEGSKA (reference sequence). CDR3 in DNA: TGCAGTGCTAGAGATTTACGACGGGAGTACAATGAGCAGTTCTTC. Its protein product is CSARDLRREYNEQFF.

This clonotype was recorded a few times. V usage is TRBV6-8 and J usage is TRBJ1-5; D call uncertain. From germline, CDR1 is MNHGY and CDR2 SAAAGT. The CDR3 has 16 amino acids. Trimming took off 6 bases at V and 0 bases at J, with 15 bases between the two ends. The CDR3 bases are TGTGCCAGCAGCCACCCGGACCCAGATAGCAATCAGCCCCAGCATTTT. This gives the protein CASSHPDPDSNQPQHF.

This clonotype was recorded a few times. The rearrangement joins TRBV6-2 or TRBV6-3 to TRBJ1-6; 7 nucleotides align to TRBD1. The CDR3 runs to 11 residues. CDR1 MNHEY and CDR2 SVGEGT come from the germline V gene. V dropped 8 bases and J dropped 14; count of bases not matched to a gene: 6. The CDR3 reads CASQTGTALHF. The CDR3 DNA reads as TGTGCCAGCCAAACCGGGACAGCCCTCCACTTT.

The rearrangement uses TRBV20-1 and TRBJ2-1, with 8 positions matching TRBD2. CDR1 DFQATT and CDR2 SNEGSKA come from the germline V gene (reference sequence). With 0 bases clipped from V and 8 bases from J, the junction kept 6 bases outside the gene matches. This CDR3 has 14 amino acids. For the CDR3, the DNA is TGCAGTGCTAGAGATTTCAGCGGGGGTTATGAGCAGTTCTTC. Encoded protein: CSARDFSGGYEQFF.